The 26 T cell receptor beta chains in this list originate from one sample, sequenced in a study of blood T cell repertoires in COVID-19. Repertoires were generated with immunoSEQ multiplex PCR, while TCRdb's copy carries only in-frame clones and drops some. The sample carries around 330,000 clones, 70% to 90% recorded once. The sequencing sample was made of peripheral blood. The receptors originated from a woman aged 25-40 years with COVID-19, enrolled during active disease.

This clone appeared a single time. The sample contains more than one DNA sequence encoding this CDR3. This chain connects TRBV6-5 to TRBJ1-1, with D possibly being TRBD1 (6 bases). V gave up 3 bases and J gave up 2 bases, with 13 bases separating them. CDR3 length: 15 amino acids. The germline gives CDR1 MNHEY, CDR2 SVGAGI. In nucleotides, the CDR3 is TGTGCCAGCAGTTATAGCAGGGGTTTAAACACTGAAGCTTTCTTT. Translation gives CASSYSRGLNTEAFF.

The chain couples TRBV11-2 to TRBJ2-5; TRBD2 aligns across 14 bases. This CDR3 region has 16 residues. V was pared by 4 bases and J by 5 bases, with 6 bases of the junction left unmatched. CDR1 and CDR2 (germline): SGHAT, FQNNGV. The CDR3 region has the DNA TGTGCCAGCAGCTCCCGACTAGCGGGGGGGCTTGAGACCCAGTACTTC. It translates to CASSSRLAGGLETQYF.

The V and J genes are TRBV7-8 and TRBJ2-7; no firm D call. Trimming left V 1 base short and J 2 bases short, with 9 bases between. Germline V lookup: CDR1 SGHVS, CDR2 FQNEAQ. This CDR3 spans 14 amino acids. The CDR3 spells CASSLGAGPYEQYF. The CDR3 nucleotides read TGTGCCAGCAGCTTAGGAGCAGGCCCCTACGAGCAGTACTTC. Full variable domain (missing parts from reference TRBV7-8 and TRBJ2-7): GAGVSQSPRYKVAKRGQDVALRCDPISGHVSLFWYQQALGQGPEFLTYFQNEAQLDKSGLPSDRFFAERPEGSVSTLKIQRTQQEDSAVYLCASSLGAGPYEQYFGPGTRLTVT.

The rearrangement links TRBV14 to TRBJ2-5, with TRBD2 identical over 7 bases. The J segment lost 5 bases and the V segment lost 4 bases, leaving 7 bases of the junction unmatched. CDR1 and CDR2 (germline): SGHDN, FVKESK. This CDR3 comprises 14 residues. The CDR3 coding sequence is TGTGCCAGCAGCCCTAGACTAGCCGGGGAGACCCAGTACTTC. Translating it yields CASSPRLAGETQYF.

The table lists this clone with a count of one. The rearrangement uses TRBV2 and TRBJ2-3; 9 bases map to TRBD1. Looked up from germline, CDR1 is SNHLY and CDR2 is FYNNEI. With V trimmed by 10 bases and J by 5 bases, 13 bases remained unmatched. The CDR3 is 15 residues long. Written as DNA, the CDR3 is TGTGCCACCACCCTGGGGACAGGGTTGGGAGATACGCAGTATTTT. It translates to CATTLGTGLGDTQYF.

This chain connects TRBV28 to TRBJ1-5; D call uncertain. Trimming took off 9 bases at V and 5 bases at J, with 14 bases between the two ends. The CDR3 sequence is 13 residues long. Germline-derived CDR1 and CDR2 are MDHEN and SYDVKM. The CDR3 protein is CASREGAYQPQHF. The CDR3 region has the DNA TGTGCCAGTCGTGAGGGAGCGTATCAGCCCCAGCATTTT.

The CDR3 reads CASSSTGTSSPDTQYF. CDR3 sequence (DNA): TGTGCCAGCAGCTCAACCGGGACTAGTTCCCCAGATACGCAGTATTTT. This chain connects TRBV5-4 to TRBJ2-3, with TRBD2 matching over 8 bases. With 3 bases clipped from V and 4 bases from J, the junction kept 10 bases outside the gene matches. The CDR3 is 16 amino acids. Germline CDR1 reads SGHNT; CDR2 reads YYREEE (reference sequence).

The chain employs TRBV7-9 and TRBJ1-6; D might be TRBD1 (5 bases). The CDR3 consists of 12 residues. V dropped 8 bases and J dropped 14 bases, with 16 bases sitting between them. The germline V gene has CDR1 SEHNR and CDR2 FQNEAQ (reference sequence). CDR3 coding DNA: TGTGCCAGCGGAACGGGGGAGAGGGCCCTCCACTTT. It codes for CASGTGERALHF.

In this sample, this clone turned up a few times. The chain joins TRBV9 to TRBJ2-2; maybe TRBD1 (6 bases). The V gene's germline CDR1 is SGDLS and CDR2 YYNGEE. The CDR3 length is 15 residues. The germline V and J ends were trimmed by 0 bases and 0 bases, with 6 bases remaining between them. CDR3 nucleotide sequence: TGTGCCAGCAGCGTAGGGACAGCGAACACCGGGGAGCTGTTTTTT. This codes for CASSVGTANTGELFF. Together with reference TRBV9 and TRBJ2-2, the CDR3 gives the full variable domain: DSGVTQTPKHLITATGQRVTLRCSPRSGDLSVYWYQQSLDQGLQFLIQYYNGEERAKGNILERFSAQQFPDLHSELNLSSLELGDSALYFCASSVGTANTGELFFGEGSRLTVL.

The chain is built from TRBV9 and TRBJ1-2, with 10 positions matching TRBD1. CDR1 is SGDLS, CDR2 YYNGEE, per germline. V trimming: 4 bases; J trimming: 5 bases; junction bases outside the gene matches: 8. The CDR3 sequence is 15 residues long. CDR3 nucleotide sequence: TGTGCCAGCAGCCCCGGGACAGGGGATGGGTATGGCTACACCTTC. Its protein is CASSPGTGDGYGYTF.

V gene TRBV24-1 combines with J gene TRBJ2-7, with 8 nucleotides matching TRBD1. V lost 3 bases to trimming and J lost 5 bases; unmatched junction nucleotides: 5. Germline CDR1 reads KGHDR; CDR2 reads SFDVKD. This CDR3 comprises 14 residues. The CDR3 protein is CATSDGDRTDEQYV. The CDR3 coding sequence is TGTGCCACCAGTGATGGGGACAGGACCGACGAGCAGTACGTC.

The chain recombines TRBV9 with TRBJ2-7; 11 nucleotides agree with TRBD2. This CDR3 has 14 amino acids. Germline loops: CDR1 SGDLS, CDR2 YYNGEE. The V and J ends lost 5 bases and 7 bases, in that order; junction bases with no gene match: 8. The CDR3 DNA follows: TGTGCCAGCAGTCGTAGCGGGGGGGCAAGGGAGCAGTACTTC. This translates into CASSRSGGAREQYF.

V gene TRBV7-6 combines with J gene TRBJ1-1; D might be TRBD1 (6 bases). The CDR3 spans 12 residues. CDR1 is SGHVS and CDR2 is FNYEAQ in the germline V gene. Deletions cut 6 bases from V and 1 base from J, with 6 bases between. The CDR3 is CASRGGNTEAFF. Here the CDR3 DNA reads TGTGCCAGCAGAGGGGGGAACACTGAAGCTTTCTTT.

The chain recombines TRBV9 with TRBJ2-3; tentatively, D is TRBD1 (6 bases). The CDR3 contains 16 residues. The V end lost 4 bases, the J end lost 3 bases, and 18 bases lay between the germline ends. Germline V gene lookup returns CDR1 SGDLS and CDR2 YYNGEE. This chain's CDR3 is CASSPRVGQGTDTQYF. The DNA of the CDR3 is TGTGCCAGCAGCCCCCGGGTCGGCCAGGGGACAGATACGCAGTATTTT.

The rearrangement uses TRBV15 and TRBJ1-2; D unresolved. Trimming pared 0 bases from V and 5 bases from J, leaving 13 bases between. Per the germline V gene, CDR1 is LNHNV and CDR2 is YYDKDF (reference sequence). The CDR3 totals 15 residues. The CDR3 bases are TGTGCCACCAGCAGAGAACCCCCCGAGGTATATGGCTACACCTTC. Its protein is CATSREPPEVYGYTF.

Here the CDR3 DNA reads TGTGCCTGGAGTGTAACAGGGTTGACTGAAGCTTTCTTT. Encoded protein: CAWSVTGLTEAFF. The chain joins TRBV30 to TRBJ1-1; D perhaps matches TRBD1 (6 bases). Germline values: CDR1 GTSNPN, CDR2 SVGIG (reference sequence). This CDR3 is 13 amino acids long. Trimming shortened V by 0 bases and J by 5 bases, and 10 bases separated the two germline ends.

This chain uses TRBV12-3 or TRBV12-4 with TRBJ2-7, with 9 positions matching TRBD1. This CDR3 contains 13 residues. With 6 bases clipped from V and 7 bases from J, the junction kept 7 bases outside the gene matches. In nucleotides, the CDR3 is TGTGCCAGCAGCCAGAACAGGGGGCTTGAGCAGTACGTC. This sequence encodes CASSQNRGLEQYV.

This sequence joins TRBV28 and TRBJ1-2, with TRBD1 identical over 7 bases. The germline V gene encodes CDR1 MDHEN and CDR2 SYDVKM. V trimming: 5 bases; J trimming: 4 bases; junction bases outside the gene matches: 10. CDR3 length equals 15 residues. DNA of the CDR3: TGTGCCAGCAGTCCCCGACAGGGCCTTTTCTATGGCTACACCTTC. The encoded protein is CASSPRQGLFYGYTF.

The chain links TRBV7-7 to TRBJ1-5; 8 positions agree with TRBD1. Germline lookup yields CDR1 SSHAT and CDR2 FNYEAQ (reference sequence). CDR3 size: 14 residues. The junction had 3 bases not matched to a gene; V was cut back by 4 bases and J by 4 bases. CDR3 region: CASSSHRGNQPQHF. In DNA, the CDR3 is TGTGCCAGCAGCTCCCACAGGGGGAATCAGCCCCAGCATTTT.

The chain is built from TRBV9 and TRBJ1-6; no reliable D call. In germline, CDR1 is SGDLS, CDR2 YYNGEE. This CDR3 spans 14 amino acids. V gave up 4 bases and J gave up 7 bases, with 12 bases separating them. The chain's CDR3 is CASSSLLLNSPLHF. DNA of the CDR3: TGTGCCAGCAGCTCACTCCTCCTAAATTCACCCCTCCACTTT.

CDR3 sequence (DNA): TGTGCCAGCAGCGACCCGAGGGGGGGGAGCACAGATACGCAGTATTTT. Its translation is CASSDPRGGSTDTQYF. The chain carries TRBV9 and TRBJ2-3; D possibly corresponds to TRBD2 (7 bases). The CDR3 has 16 amino acids. V was shortened by 3 bases and J by 0 bases, with 14 bases between the two germline ends. Per the germline V gene, CDR1 is SGDLS and CDR2 is YYNGEE.

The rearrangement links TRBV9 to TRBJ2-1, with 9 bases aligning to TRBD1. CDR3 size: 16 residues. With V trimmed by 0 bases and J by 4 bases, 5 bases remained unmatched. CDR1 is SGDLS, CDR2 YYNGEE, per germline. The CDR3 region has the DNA TGTGCCAGCAGCGTAGGAATGGGGACAGGGTACAATGAGCAGTTCTTC. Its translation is CASSVGMGTGYNEQFF.

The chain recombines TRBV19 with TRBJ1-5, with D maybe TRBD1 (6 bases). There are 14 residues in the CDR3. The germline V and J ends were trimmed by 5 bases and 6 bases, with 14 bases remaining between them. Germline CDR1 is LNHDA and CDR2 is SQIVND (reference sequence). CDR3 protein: CASSWGGAGQPQHF. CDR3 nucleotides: TGTGCCAGTAGTTGGGGGGGCGCGGGTCAGCCCCAGCATTTT.

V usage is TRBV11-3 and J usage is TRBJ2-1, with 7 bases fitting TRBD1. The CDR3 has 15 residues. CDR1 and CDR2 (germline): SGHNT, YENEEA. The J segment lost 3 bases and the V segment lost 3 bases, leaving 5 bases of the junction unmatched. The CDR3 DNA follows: TGTGCCAGCAGCTTCAAGGGGGCCGACTACAATGAGCAGTTCTTC. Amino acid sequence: CASSFKGADYNEQFF.

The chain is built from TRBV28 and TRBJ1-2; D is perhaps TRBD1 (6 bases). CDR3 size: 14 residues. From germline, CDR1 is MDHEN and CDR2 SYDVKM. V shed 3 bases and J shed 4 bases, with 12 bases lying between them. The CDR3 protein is CASSLATGPYGYTF. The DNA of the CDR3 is TGTGCCAGCAGTTTGGCGACAGGCCCCTATGGCTACACCTTC.

CDR3 residues: CASSRGSYNSPLHF. The CDR3 coding sequence is TGTGCCAGCAGCCGCGGCTCCTATAATTCACCCCTCCACTTT. The chain has TRBV27 and TRBJ1-6; D gene uncertain. This CDR3 is built from 14 residues. Deletions cut 6 bases from V and 0 bases from J, with 6 bases between. CDR1 is MNHEY and CDR2 is SMNVEV in the germline V gene (reference sequence).